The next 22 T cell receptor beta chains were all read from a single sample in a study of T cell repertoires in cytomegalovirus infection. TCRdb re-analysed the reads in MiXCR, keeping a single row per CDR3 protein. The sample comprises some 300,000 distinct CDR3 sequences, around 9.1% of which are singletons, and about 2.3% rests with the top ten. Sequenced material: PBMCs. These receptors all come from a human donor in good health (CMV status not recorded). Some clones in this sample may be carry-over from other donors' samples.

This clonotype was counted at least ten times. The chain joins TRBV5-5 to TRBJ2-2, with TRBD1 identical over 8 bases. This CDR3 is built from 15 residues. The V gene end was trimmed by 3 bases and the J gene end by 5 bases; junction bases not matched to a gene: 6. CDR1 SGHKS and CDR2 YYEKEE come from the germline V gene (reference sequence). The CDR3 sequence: CASSSDRERTGELFF. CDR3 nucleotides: TGTGCCAGCAGCTCGGACAGGGAGAGAACCGGGGAGCTGTTTTTT.

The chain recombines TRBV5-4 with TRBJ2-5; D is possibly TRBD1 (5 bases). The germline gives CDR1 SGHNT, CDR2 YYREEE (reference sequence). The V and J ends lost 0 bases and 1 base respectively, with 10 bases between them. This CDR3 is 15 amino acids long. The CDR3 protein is CASSLAWGGQETQYF. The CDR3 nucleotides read TGTGCCAGCAGCTTGGCCTGGGGCGGCCAAGAGACCCAGTACTTC.

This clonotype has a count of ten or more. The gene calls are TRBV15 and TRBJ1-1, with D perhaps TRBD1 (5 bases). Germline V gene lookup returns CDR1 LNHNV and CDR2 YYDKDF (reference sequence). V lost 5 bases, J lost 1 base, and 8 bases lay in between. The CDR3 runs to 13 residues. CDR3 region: CATSLQENTEAFF. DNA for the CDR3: TGTGCCACCAGCCTACAGGAGAACACTGAAGCTTTCTTT.

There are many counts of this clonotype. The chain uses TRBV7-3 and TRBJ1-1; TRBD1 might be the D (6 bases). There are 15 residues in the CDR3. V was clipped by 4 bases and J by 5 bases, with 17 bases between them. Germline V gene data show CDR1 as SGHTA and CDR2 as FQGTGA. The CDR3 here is CASSYDDRPGTEAFF. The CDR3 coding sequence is TGTGCCAGCAGCTACGACGACAGGCCAGGGACTGAAGCTTTCTTT.

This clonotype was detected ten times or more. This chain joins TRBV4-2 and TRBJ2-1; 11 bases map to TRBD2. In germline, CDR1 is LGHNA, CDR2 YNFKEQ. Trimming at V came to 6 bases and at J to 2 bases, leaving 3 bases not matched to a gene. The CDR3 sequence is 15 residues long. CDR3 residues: CASSGSGGAYNEQFF. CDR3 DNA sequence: TGTGCCAGCAGTGGTAGCGGGGGGGCCTACAATGAGCAGTTCTTC.

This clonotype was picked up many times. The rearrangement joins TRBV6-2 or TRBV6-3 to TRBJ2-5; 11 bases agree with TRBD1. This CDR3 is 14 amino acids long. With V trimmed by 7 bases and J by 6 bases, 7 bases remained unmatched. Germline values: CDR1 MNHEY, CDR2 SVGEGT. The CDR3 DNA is TGTGCCAGCAATGGACAGGGGGCCCATCAGACCCAGTACTTC. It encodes CASNGQGAHQTQYF.

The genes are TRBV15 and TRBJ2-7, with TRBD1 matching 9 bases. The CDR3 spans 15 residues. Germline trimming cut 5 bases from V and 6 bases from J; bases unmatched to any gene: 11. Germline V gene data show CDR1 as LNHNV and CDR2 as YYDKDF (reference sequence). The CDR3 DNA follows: TGTGCCACCAGCGCTTTTGGGACAGGGATTAGCGAGCAGTACGTC. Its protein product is CATSAFGTGISEQYV.

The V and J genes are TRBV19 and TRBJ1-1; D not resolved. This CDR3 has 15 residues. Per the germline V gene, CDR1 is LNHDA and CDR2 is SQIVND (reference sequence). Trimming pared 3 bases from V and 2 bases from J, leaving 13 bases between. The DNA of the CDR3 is TGTGCCAGTAGTATGGTTCTCGGTTACAACACTGAAGCTTTCTTT. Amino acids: CASSMVLGYNTEAFF.

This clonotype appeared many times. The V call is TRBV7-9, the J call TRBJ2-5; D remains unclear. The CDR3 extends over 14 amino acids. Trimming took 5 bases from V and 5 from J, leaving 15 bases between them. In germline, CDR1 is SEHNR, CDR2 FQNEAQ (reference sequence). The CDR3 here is CASSPQTSRETQYF. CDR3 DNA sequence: TGTGCCAGCAGCCCCCAGACGTCACGGGAGACCCAGTACTTC.

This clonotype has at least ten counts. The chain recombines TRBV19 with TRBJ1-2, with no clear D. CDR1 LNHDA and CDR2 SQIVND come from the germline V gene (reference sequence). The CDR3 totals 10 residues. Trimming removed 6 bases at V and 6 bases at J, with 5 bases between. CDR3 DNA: TGTGCCAGTAGCCACAATGGCTACACCTTC. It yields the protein CASSHNGYTF. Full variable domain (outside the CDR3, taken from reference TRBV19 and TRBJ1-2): DGGITQSPKYLFRKEGQNVTLSCEQNLNHDAMYWYRQDPGQGLRLIYYSQIVNDFQKGDIAEGYSVSREKKESFPLTVTSAQKNPTAFYLCASSHNGYTFGSGTRLTVV.

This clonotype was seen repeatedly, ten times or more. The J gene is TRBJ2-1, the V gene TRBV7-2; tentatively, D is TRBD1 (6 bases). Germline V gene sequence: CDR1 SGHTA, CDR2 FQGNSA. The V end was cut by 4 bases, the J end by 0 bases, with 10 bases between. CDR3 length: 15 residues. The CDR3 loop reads CASSSTGASYNEQFF. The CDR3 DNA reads TGTGCCAGCAGCTCGACAGGTGCCTCCTACAATGAGCAGTTCTTC. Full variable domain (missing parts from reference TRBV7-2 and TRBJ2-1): GAGVSQSPSNKVTEKGKDVELRCDPISGHTALYWYRQSLGQGLEFLIYFQGNSAPDKSGLPSDRFSAERTGGSVSTLTIQRTQQEDSAVYLCASSSTGASYNEQFFGPGTRLTVL.

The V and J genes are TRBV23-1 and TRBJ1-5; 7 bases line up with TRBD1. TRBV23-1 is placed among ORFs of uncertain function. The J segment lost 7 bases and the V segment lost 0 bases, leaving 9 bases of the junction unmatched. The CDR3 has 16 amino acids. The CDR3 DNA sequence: TGCGCCAGCAGTCAATCGACAGGGTTGGTCGAGCAGCCCCAGCATTTT. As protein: CASSQSTGLVEQPQHF.

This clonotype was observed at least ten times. CDR3 coding DNA: TGCAGTGCAGAGGACAGCCCGGTTTGGGATACGCAGTATTTT. Translation: CSAEDSPVWDTQYF. The chain links TRBV20-1 to TRBJ2-3; D is perhaps TRBD1 (6 bases). V was pared by 6 bases and J by 6 bases, with 19 bases between. Germline assignment: CDR1 DFQATT and CDR2 SNEGSKA (reference sequence). This CDR3 is built from 14 residues.

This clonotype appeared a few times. CDR3 nucleotides: TGCGCCAGCAGCTGGGGAGATACAGAGCAGTTCTTC. Translating it yields CASSWGDTEQFF. The chain couples TRBV5-1 to TRBJ2-1, with D perhaps matching TRBD2 (5 bases). The CDR3 totals 12 residues. Trimming left V 3 bases short and J 10 bases short, with 11 bases between. The germline CDR1 and CDR2 sequences are SGHRS and YFSETQ.

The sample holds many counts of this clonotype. Written as DNA, the CDR3 is TGCAGCGTTGAGAGTCGACAGGGAGTCACTGAAGCTTTCTTT. Its protein product is CSVESRQGVTEAFF. The chain employs TRBV29-1 and TRBJ1-1, with 7 bases that match TRBD1. The CDR3 sequence is 14 residues long. Germline trimming cut 3 bases from V and 4 bases from J; bases unmatched to any gene: 8. CDR1 is SQVTM and CDR2 is ANQGSEA in the germline V gene. Complete variable domain (other parts from reference TRBV29-1 and TRBJ1-1): SAVISQKPSRDICQRGTSLTIQCQVDSQVTMMFWYRQQPGQSLTLIATANQGSEATYESGFVIDKFPISRPNLTFSTLTVSNMSPEDSSIYLCSVESRQGVTEAFFGQGTRLTVV.

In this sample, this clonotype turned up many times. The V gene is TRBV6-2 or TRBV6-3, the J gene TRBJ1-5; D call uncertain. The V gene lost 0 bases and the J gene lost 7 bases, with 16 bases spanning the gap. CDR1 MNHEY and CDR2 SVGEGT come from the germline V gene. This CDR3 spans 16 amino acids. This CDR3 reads CASSYSPRAFGQPQHF. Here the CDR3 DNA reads TGTGCCAGCAGTTACTCTCCAAGGGCGTTTGGGCAGCCCCAGCATTTT.

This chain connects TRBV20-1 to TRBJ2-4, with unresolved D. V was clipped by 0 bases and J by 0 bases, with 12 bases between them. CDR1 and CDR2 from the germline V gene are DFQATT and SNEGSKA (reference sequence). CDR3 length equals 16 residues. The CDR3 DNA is TGCAGTGCTAGAGATCACGGTCCCCTAGCCAAAAACATTCAGTACTTC. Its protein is CSARDHGPLAKNIQYF.

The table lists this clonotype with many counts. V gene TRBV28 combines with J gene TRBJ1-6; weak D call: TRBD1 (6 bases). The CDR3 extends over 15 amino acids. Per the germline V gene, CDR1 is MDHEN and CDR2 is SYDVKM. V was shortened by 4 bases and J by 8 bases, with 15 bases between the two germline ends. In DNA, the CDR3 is TGTGCCAGCAGTTCCGCCAGGGGCAATTATTCACCCCTCCACTTT. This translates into CASSSARGNYSPLHF.

CDR3 coding DNA: TGTGCCAGCAGCTTAAACTCCGGTGATACGCAGTATTTT. It translates to CASSLNSGDTQYF. The chain recombines TRBV7-9 with TRBJ2-3, with D hard to call. Between the trimmed V and J ends, which lost 2 bases and 6 bases, there was a span of 9 bases. The CDR3 is 13 residues long. Germline V gives CDR1 SEHNR, CDR2 FQNEAQ (reference sequence). The full variable domain, with the rest looked up from reference TRBV7-9 and TRBJ2-3, is DTGVSQNPRHKITKRGQNVTFRCDPISEHNRLYWYRQTLGQGPEFLTYFQNEAQLEKSRLLSDRFSAERPKGSFSTLEIQRTEQGDSAMYLCASSLNSGDTQYFGPGTRLTVL.

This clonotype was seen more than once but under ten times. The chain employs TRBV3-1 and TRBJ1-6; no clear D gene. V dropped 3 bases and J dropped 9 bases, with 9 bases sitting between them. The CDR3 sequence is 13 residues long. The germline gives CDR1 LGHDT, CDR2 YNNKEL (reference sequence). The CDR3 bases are TGTGCCAGCAGCCATGGGAAATCTTCACCCCTCCACTTT. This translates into CASSHGKSSPLHF.

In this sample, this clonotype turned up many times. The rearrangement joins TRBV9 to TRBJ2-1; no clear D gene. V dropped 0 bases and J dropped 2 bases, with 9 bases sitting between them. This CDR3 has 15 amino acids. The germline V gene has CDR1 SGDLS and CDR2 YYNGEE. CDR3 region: CASSVAQLTYNEQFF. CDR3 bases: TGTGCCAGCAGCGTAGCACAGTTAACCTACAATGAGCAGTTCTTC.

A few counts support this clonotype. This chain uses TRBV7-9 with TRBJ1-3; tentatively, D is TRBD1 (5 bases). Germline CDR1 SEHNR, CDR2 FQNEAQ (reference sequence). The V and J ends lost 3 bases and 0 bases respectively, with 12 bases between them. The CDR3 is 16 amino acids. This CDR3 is CASSFLAGLSGNTIYF. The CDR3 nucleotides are TGTGCCAGCAGCTTTTTAGCAGGGCTCTCTGGAAACACCATATATTTT.